This is a list of T cell receptor beta chains from one sample in a study of blood T cell repertoires in COVID-19. Using immunoSEQ multiplex PCR, the repertoire was profiled, and TCRdb retains in-frame clones only, with some absent. The repertoire has roughly 220,000 clones, 75% to 90% of them found once; the top ten carry about 4%. The sequenced material came from PBMCs or T cells enriched from blood (not recorded which). These receptors were collected from a woman aged 35 to 49 with acute COVID-19. The CDR3 runs from the conserved cysteine through the conserved F or W. The order of the fields is clone size, D gene, J gene, CDR3 length, V gene, CDR3 DNA, CDR3 protein. The D gene is left open where the match is weak. Only part of the rows carry a size: once, few, many, or a class if the clone is expanded.

NA	TRBD1	TRBJ1-1	15	TRBV2	TGTGCCAGCAGTGAACAGGGGGCGGTGAACACTGAAGCTTTCTTT	CASSEQGAVNTEAFF
NA	NA	TRBJ1-2	13	TRBV12-3/TRBV12-4	TGTGCCAGCAACTCCGACAGCTCCGGGGGCTACACCTTC	CASNSDSSGGYTF
few	NA	TRBJ1-1	13	TRBV19	TGTGCCAGTAGTATAGTCGGTTACACTGAAGCTTTCTTT	CASSIVGYTEAFF
NA	TRBD1	TRBJ1-2	17	TRBV20-1	TGCAGTGCTAGTCCCTGGACAGGGGGCATGATGGGCTATGGCTACACCTTC	CSASPWTGGMMGYGYTF
few	TRBD2	TRBJ2-3	16	TRBV5-1	TGCGCCAGCAGCTTAGGCGGGGGGGCAGGAACAGATACGCAGTATTTT	CASSLGGGAGTDTQYF
NA	NA	TRBJ1-2	13	TRBV18	TGTGCCAGCTCACCAACTGAAATAGCGGGCTACACCTTC	CASSPTEIAGYTF
NA	NA	TRBJ2-7	13	TRBV3-1/TRBV3-2	TGTGCCAGCAGCCGAACACAGGGACACGAGCAGTACTTC	CASSRTQGHEQYF
NA	TRBD1	TRBJ2-5	15	TRBV5-4	TGTGCCAGCAGCCCCTCCAGGGGGTCATTTGAGACCCAGTACTTC	CASSPSRGSFETQYF
once	NA	TRBJ1-1	14	TRBV27	TGTGCCAGCAGTTTCCTAAAAGAGAACACTGAAGCTTTCTTT	CASSFLKENTEAFF
NA	NA	TRBJ1-1	14	TRBV27	TGTGCCAGCAGTCGCTATGAGGGCCACACTGAAGCTTTCTTT	CASSRYEGHTEAFF
NA	NA	TRBJ2-7	14	TRBV6-2/TRBV6-3	TGTGCCAGCAGTCCCCAATGGAGGGTTTACGAGCAGTACTTC	CASSPQWRVYEQYF
NA	TRBD1	TRBJ1-6	15	TRBV7-9	TGTGCCAGCCGAATTCCGGGACAGACCAATTCACCCCTCCACTTT	CASRIPGQTNSPLHF
NA	NA	TRBJ2-1	12	TRBV30	TGTGCCTGGAGTAATAAGGGGAATGAGCAGTTCTTC	CAWSNKGNEQFF
NA	NA	TRBJ2-3	14	TRBV7-3	TGTGCCAGCAGAACGGACAGCCCTAGAGATACGCAGTATTTT	CASRTDSPRDTQYF
NA	TRBD2	TRBJ2-3	18	TRBV2	TGTGCCAGCAGTGGCGTTGGGACTAGCGGGGGGGCCGAAGATACGCAGTATTTT	CASSGVGTSGGAEDTQYF
once	NA	TRBJ1-6	16	TRBV9	TGTGCCAGCAGCGGCGGGACGGTAGGGATCGGTTCACCCCTCCACTTT	CASSGGTVGIGSPLHF
NA	NA	TRBJ2-1	11	TRBV19	TGTGCCAGTACCGACGGGGGTGAGCAGTTCTTC	CASTDGGEQFF
NA	NA	TRBJ2-7	14	TRBV5-5	TGTGCCAGCAGCTTGGGGGCACCTACCTACGAGCAGTACTTC	CASSLGAPTYEQYF
once	TRBD1	TRBJ1-1	11	TRBV27	TGTGCCACCCGGACAGGTAATGAAGCTTTCTTT	CATRTGNEAFF
NA	TRBD1	TRBJ2-1	13	TRBV19	TGTGCCAGCAGGGGACAGCTCTACAATGAGCAGTTCTTC	CASRGQLYNEQFF
NA	NA	TRBJ1-6	20	TRBV7-2	TGTGCCAGCAGCTTAGCTCTAGCGCCTTGGGAAAGCTCCTATAATTCACCCCTCCACTTT	CASSLALAPWESSYNSPLHF
NA	NA	TRBJ1-1	13	TRBV7-9	TGTGCCAGCAGCTTATCCTCCGGAGTGCGAGCTTTCTTT	CASSLSSGVRAFF
NA	NA	TRBJ1-1	12	TRBV7-2	TGTGCCAGCAGCCGCGCGGCCGGGGAAGCTTTCTTT	CASSRAAGEAFF
NA	TRBD1	TRBJ1-1	14	TRBV19	TGTGCCAGTGGAACGGACAGGATGAACACTGAAGCTTTCTTT	CASGTDRMNTEAFF
NA	TRBD1	TRBJ1-1	13	TRBV29-1	TGCAGCGAAGGGACAGGGGACGGCACTGAAGCTTTCTTT	CSEGTGDGTEAFF
NA	TRBD1	TRBJ2-1	16	TRBV3-1/TRBV3-2	TGTGCCAGCAGCCAAGAGGACAGGGGTGCCTACAATGAGCAGTTCTTC	CASSQEDRGAYNEQFF
NA	TRBD1	TRBJ1-2	15	TRBV7-3	TGTGCCAGCAGCTCATATACAGGGGTCAATTATGGCTACACCTTC	CASSSYTGVNYGYTF
NA	NA	TRBJ1-5	14	TRBV15	TGTGCCACCAGTACCTACCATAGCAATCAGCCCCAGCATTTT	CATSTYHSNQPQHF
NA	TRBD1	TRBJ1-6	14	TRBV2	TGTGCCAGATCAACAGGGGGCGCAGGTTCACCCCTCCACTTT	CARSTGGAGSPLHF
NA	NA	TRBJ1-1	15	TRBV18	TGTGCCAGCTCACTTCCAGGGTGGGAGAACACTGAAGCTTTCTTT	CASSLPGWENTEAFF
NA	TRBD1	TRBJ1-3	14	TRBV9	TGTGCCAGCAGCGGGGGACAGGATGGAAACACCATATATTTT	CASSGGQDGNTIYF
once	NA	TRBJ1-5	13	TRBV4-3	TGCGCCAGCAGCCGTGACTGGAATCAGCCCCAGCATTTT	CASSRDWNQPQHF
NA	NA	TRBJ1-5	15	TRBV24-1	TGTGCCACCAGTGACCCCCGCCGGTCCGTGTTGTCCCAGCATTTT	CATSDPRRSVLSQHF
NA	NA	TRBJ1-5	13	TRBV24-1	TGTGCCACCAGCACAGATAGCAATCAGCCCCAGCATTTT	CATSTDSNQPQHF
NA	NA	TRBJ2-3	13	TRBV25-1	TGTGCCAGCAGTGATAGTTACACAGATACGCAGTATTTT	CASSDSYTDTQYF
NA	NA	TRBJ1-2	15	TRBV6-5	TGTGCCAGCAGTTTATCTGGGGTTGGAGGCTATGGCTACACCTTC	CASSLSGVGGYGYTF
NA	NA	TRBJ2-7	16	TRBV2	TGTGCCAGCAGTGCAGGGTCTGTGGGCAAGATTTCCGAGCAGTACTTC	CASSAGSVGKISEQYF
few	TRBD1	TRBJ1-2	14	TRBV13	TGTGCCAGCAGCCCCGGGACAGGGGGCTATGGCTACACCTTC	CASSPGTGGYGYTF
NA	TRBD1	TRBJ1-2	14	TRBV29-1	TGCAGCGTTGACGTTTCAGGGGGAGTCTATGGCTACACCTTC	CSVDVSGGVYGYTF
few	NA	TRBJ2-3	14	TRBV6-5	TGTGCCAGCAGTTTTGACAGGCCCACAGATACGCAGTATTTT	CASSFDRPTDTQYF
NA	NA	TRBJ2-2	15	TRBV27	TGTGCCAGCAGTGCATACAGGGGAGGCACCGGGGAGCTGTTTTTT	CASSAYRGGTGELFF
NA	NA	TRBJ1-1	13	TRBV18	TGTGCCAGCTCGGGCTCGGCGAACACTGAAGCTTTCTTT	CASSGSANTEAFF
NA	TRBD1	TRBJ1-1	15	TRBV4-3	TGCGCCAGCAGCCAAGGGACAGGGGTCGGCACTGAAGCTTTCTTT	CASSQGTGVGTEAFF
NA	TRBD2	TRBJ2-1	14	TRBV6-5	TGTGCCAGCAGTTATAGCGGGGGGGCTAATGAGCAGTTCTTC	CASSYSGGANEQFF
few	TRBD1	TRBJ2-1	14	TRBV18	TGTGCCAGCTCACCGTCGGGGACAGGGATGGCGCAGTTCTTC	CASSPSGTGMAQFF
NA	TRBD1	TRBJ1-1	12	TRBV6-2/TRBV6-3	TGTGCCAGCAGTTTCTTAACAGGGGATGCTTTCTTT	CASSFLTGDAFF
NA	TRBD1	TRBJ1-1	15	TRBV18	TGTGCCAGCTCACCGAGACAGGGTCAGTACACTGAAGCTTTCTTT	CASSPRQGQYTEAFF
NA	TRBD1	TRBJ2-1	16	TRBV4-3	TGCGCCAGCAGCCAATTAACCGGGACAGTTCACAATGAGCAGTTCTTC	CASSQLTGTVHNEQFF
NA	NA	TRBJ1-4	17	TRBV7-6	TGTGCCAGCAGCTTAGATAGACCGCCTCCGGAGGGACAAAAACTGTTTTTT	CASSLDRPPPEGQKLFF
NA	TRBD1	TRBJ1-5	15	TRBV25-1	TGTGCCAGCAGTGAAGGGTCAGGGGGCATGCAGCCCCAGCATTTT	CASSEGSGGMQPQHF
NA	NA	TRBJ1-3	14	TRBV7-9	TGTGCCAGCAGCGTCACAGGGACTGGAAACACCATATATTTT	CASSVTGTGNTIYF